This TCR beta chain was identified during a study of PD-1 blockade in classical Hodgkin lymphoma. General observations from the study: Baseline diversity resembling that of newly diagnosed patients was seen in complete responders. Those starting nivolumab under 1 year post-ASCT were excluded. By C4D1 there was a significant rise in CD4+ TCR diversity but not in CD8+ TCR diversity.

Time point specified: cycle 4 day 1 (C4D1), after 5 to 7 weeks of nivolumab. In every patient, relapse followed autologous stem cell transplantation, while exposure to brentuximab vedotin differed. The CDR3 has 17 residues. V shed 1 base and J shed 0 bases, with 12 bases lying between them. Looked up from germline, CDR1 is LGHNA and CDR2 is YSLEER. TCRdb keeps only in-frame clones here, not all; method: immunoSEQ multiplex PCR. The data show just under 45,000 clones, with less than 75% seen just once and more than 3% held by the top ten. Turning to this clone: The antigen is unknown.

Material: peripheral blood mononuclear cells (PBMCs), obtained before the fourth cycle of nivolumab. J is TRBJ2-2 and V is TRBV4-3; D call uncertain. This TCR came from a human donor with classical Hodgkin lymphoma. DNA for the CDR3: TGCGCCAGCAGCCAAGGCGGTTTGTCAGCGAACACCGGGGAGCTGTTTTTT. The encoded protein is CASSQGGLSANTGELFF.